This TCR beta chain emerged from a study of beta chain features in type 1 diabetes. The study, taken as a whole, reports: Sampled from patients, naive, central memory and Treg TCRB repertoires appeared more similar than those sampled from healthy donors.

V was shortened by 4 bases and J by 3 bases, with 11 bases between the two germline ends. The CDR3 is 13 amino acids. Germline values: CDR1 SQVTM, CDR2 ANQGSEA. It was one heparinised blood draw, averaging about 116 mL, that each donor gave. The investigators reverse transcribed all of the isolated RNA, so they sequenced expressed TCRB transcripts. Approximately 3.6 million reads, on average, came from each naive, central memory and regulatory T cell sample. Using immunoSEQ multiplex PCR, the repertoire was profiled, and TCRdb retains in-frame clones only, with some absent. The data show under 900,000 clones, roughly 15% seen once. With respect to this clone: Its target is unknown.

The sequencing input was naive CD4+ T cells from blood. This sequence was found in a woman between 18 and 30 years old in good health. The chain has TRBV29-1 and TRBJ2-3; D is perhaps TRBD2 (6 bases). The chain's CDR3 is CSVAGTLTDTQYF. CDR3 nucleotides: TGCAGCGTTGCGGGGACTCTGACAGATACGCAGTATTTT.